The present T cell receptor (beta chain) was sequenced within a study of T cell repertoires in cytomegalovirus infection. Study outcomes and limitations: Identification of carriers of CMV plus the relevant HLA was achieved through cumulative public TCR beta family frequency.

TCRdb redid the calling of the reads with MiXCR, one entry per CDR3 protein. Seen here are hundreds of thousands of distinct CDR3 sequences, approximately 33% observed once, and the top ten hold about 20%. In this sample, this clonotype turned up a few times. The antigen is not known. CDR1 and CDR2 (germline): MNHNS, SASEGT. This CDR3 region has 15 residues. V shed 3 bases, J shed 2 bases, and the junction held 3 bases outside the gene matches. The source material was cultured PBMCs, sampled from culture after CMV antigen stimulation. The chain employs TRBV6-1 and TRBJ1-5; 8 bases line up with TRBD1. The origin of this receptor is a human donor in good health (CMV status not recorded). Some clones in this sample may be carry-over from other donors' samples. This chain's CDR3 is CASSEMTGGNQPQHF. The CDR3 nucleotides read TGTGCCAGCAGTGAGATGACAGGGGGCAATCAGCCCCAGCATTTT.